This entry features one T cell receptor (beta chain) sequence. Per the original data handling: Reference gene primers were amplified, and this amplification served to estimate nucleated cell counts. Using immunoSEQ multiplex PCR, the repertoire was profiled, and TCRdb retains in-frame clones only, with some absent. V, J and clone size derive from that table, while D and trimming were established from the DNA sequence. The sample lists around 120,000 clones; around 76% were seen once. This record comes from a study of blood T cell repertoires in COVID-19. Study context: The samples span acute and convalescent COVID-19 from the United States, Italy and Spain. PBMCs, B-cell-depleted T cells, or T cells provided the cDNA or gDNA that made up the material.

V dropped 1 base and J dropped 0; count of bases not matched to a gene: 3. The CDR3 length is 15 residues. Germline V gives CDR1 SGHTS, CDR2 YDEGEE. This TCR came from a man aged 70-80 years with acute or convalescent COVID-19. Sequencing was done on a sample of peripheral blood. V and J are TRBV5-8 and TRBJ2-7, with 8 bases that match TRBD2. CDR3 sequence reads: CASSLSGGLSYEQYF. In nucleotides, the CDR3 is TGTGCCAGCAGCTTGAGCGGGGGCCTCTCCTACGAGCAGTACTTC.